This TCR beta chain was sequenced during a study of regulatory T cells in long-lasting Graves disease. The germline V gene has CDR1 LGHDT and CDR2 YNNKEL (reference sequence). CDR3 length equals 13 residues. The V end was cut by 4 bases, the J end by 3 bases, with 7 bases between. This sample's time point: persistent/refractory GD, antithyroid drugs over 5 years with positive TRAb. Preparation of the TCR library used RNA extracted from PBMCs. The source of the patients was an endocrinology department in Xi'an, China. Researchers made TCR beta libraries by using iRepertoire HTBI primers and running Arm-PCR on CDR3 regions. One entry per CDR3 protein, called by TCRdb with MiXCR from the multiplex PCR reads. The sample contains roughly 700,000 distinct CDR3 sequences, approximately 29% of which appear only once. This clonotype has just a few counts.

The source was peripheral blood mononuclear cells (PBMCs), collected when the disease was refractory, from a patient treated with antithyroid drugs. The TCR comes from a female donor with Graves disease. This chain uses TRBV3-1 with TRBJ1-5, with D unclear. This CDR3 is CASSRGNNQPQHF. The CDR3 nucleotides read TGTGCCAGCAGCCGCGGGAACAATCAGCCCCAGCATTTT.